Listed here is a single TCR beta chain. Which antigen it targets is not known. Base quality data are lacking; no much larger clone is found one base away. At the junction V is shortened by 5 bases and J by 3 bases, with 13 bases in between. CDR1 and CDR2 were assigned from the germline V gene as KGHDR and SFDVKD. The CDR3 holds 15 amino acids from the cysteine to the phenylalanine. The kept DNA is CDR3 alone, 45 bases in frame from the first base. Library prep was done by PCR. The sample was run on an Illumina HiSeq 4000. Bulk TCR libraries were prepared as previously described, using TCR primers listed in Table S5. The Qiagen AllPrep DNA/RNA kit was used to purify total RNA. Before analysis, reads from multiple sequencing runs of one library were combined. Per the authors' processing: Only reads with exact TCR constant sequence were kept, trimmed to 150 nt, and grouped by their 12-nt molecular barcodes. Within each barcode group, reads were sub-clustered at a 15% Levenshtein threshold, and quality-weighted consensus sequences were built per RNA molecule. Non-functional sequences were filtered out, along with any lower-count sequence sitting one edit away from another sequence. Based on a fit of two negative binomial distributions, barcode sub-clusters having less than 20% of the maximum read count were discarded. TCRdb cleaned the public reads at Q25 with fastp, built clones with MiXCR and kept in-frame beta chains. Identical CDR3 proteins give one entry, which carries the most common genes and DNA. The V and J calls, along with clone size, are taken from TCRdb and not from the paper's own processing. This sample comprises approximately 59,000 distinct CDR3 sequences, less than 20% of them detected only once. Jointly, the top ten make up about 1.6% of the sample.

These data come from a study of molecular identifiers for immune sequencing clone quantification (dated by TCRdb to 2016 to 2019). For context, the study as a whole: For a replicate experiment, RNA from around 20,000 or 100,000 naive CD8 T cells was divided into five aliquots, of which four were sequenced. This methods study benchmarked molecular-identifier clustering-based TCR repertoire sequencing (MIDCIRS) and TCR RNA copy counting, using CD8 T cells to do so.

Libraries of naive CD8 T cells were built from approximately 20,000 to 1,000,000 sorted cells, with 10%, 30% or 50% of the purified RNA used. Naive CD8 T cells, defined as CD8+CD4-CCR7+CD45RA+, were FACS-sorted into RLT Plus buffer on a BD FACSAria II. Approximately 9 TCR copies' worth of Jurkat RNA were spiked into roughly 19,000-1,000,000 naive CD8 T cell samples to test detection sensitivity. Enrichment of CD8 T cells was performed with RosetteSep CD8+ T Cell Enrichment Cocktail and Ficoll-Paque, after which ACK red cell lysis was carried out. The full study reports these points: When barcode sub-clustering was omitted, TCR diversity was inflated by chimeric consensus sequences, with chimeras reaching as high as 47%. Modeling indicated approximately 2.7 TCR RNA copies recovered per cell, compared with around 10 by digital PCR, which implies a capture efficiency of approximately 30%. In CMV-specific effector cells, clones with more than 20 RNA copies contained over 98% of molecules, whereas in naive cells such clones contained under 1% of molecules. Spiked-in Jurkat TCR RNA equal to a single cell's worth was reported to be detectable even within one million naive CD8 T cells. The sizes of highly expanded clones could end up underestimated when identical TCR molecules share a barcode. Naive libraries contained spiked-in Jurkat TCR RNA (approximately nine copies' worth), which is not part of the donor repertoire.

The material sequenced was naive CD8+ T cells from blood, with Jurkat cell RNA spiked in. What the cell subset or site label conveys for this sample: FACS-sorted CD8+CD4-CCR7+CD45RA+ naive T cells. The V and J segments used are TRBV24-1 and TRBJ2-1; no confident D gene assignment can be made. The receptor was isolated from a human donor in good health. Some libraries in this study had Jurkat cell RNA spiked in. The nucleotides read TGTGCCACCAGTGGTGGCAGCCCGGGCTACAATGAGCAGTTCTTC. This gives the protein CATSGGSPGYNEQFF.